The 14 T cell receptor beta chains below come from one sample, sequenced in a study of technical replicates of blood from a handful of donors. Data came from immunoSEQ multiplex PCR; TCRdb stores just in-frame clones and leaves some out. The sample has tens of thousands of clones; 80% to 90% are singletons. The sample consisted of PBMCs. The receptors were sampled from a human donor in good health. Some clones in this sample may be carry-over from other donors' samples.

A single count supports this clone. The chain joins TRBV5-6 to TRBJ1-1, with D unresolved. CDR1 is SGHDT, CDR2 YYEEEE, per germline. Trimming stripped 7 bases from V and 1 base from J, with 17 bases between. The length of the CDR3 is 15 residues. The DNA of the CDR3 is TGTGCCAGCGCGAGAGGATCGATTCCGAACACTGAAGCTTTCTTT. This translates into CASARGSIPNTEAFF. The full variable domain, rest sourced from reference TRBV5-6 and TRBJ1-1, is DAGVTQSPTHLIKTRGQQVTLRCSPKSGHDTVSWYQQALGQGPQFIFQYYEEEERQRGNFPDRFSGHQFPNYSSELNVNALLLGDSALYLCASARGSIPNTEAFFGQGTRLTVV.

The chain combines TRBV12-5 with TRBJ2-7; D perhaps matches TRBD2 (6 bases). This CDR3 spans 13 amino acids. Germline CDR1 LGHNT, CDR2 FRNRAP. The ends were cut back, 5 bases at V and 4 bases at J, with 12 bases in the middle. The CDR3 nucleotides are TGTGCTAGTGGTCCCGACGGGGGATACGAGCAGTACTTC. Translation: CASGPDGGYEQYF. Full variable domain (outside the CDR3, taken from reference TRBV12-5 and TRBJ2-7): DARVTQTPRHKVTEMGQEVTMRCQPILGHNTVFWYRQTMMQGLELLAYFRNRAPLDDSGMPKDRFSAEMPDATLATLKIQPSEPRDSAVYFCASGPDGGYEQYFGPGTRLTVT.

The chain joins TRBV6-6 to TRBJ1-2; the D gene is possibly TRBD1 (6 bases). With 5 bases removed from V and 3 bases from J, the gap between germline ends came to 19 bases. This CDR3 is built from 16 residues. Germline CDR1 MNHNY, CDR2 SVGAGI (reference sequence). For the CDR3, the DNA is TGTGCCAGCAGTCGGACGACAGGAATTAGGGACTATGGCTACACCTTC. It codes for CASSRTTGIRDYGYTF.

This clone turned up a few times. V usage is TRBV6-4 and J usage is TRBJ2-2; no clear D gene. The CDR3 loop spans 13 amino acids. V was clipped by 0 bases and J by 5 bases, with 4 bases between them. Germline V gene data show CDR1 as MRHNA and CDR2 as SNTAGT. The CDR3 coding sequence is TGTGCCAGCAGTGACTCTCAAACCGGGGAGCTGTTTTTT. Translation gives CASSDSQTGELFF.

This rearrangement joins TRBV29-1 to TRBJ1-4; D not resolved. V was trimmed by 0 bases and J by 6 bases, leaving 2 bases between them. The CDR3 totals 11 residues. In germline, CDR1 is SQVTM, CDR2 ANQGSEA. CDR3 loop: CSVEDYEKLFF. CDR3 bases: TGCAGCGTTGAAGACTATGAAAAACTGTTTTTT.

The chain recombines TRBV5-4 with TRBJ2-1; 10 nucleotides align to TRBD2. This CDR3 comprises 15 residues. The ends lost 7 bases at V and 7 bases at J; junction bases unmatched: 11. Per germline, CDR1 SGHNT and CDR2 YYREEE (reference sequence). For the CDR3, the DNA is TGTGCCAGCGGAGCGGGAGGGCTTGTAAAAAATGAGCAGTTCTTC. Protein: CASGAGGLVKNEQFF. Full variable domain (missing parts from reference TRBV5-4 and TRBJ2-1): ETGVTQSPTHLIKTRGQQVTLRCSSQSGHNTVSWYQQALGQGPQFIFQYYREEENGRGNFPPRFSGLQFPNYSSELNVNALELDDSALYLCASGAGGLVKNEQFFGPGTRLTVL.

This chain joins TRBV23-1 and TRBJ1-5; tentatively, D is TRBD1 (5 bases). TRBV23-1 is given ORF status, its function remaining uncertain. V lost 3 bases and J lost 0, with 15 bases in between. The CDR3 covers 17 residues. CDR3 loop: CASSHRTRAYSNQPQHF. The CDR3 DNA reads TGCGCCAGCAGTCACCGAACCAGGGCTTATAGCAATCAGCCCCAGCATTTT.

This chain uses TRBV29-1 with TRBJ2-5; a weak D match, TRBD2 (6 bases). Germline V gene data show CDR1 as SQVTM and CDR2 as ANQGSEA. CDR3 length: 12 residues. CDR3 loop: CSASAGQETQYF. CDR3 DNA: TGCAGTGCCTCTGCGGGGCAAGAGACCCAGTACTTC.

This CDR3 is CASSVVGEGYGYTF. The DNA of the CDR3 is TGCGCCAGCAGCGTGGTAGGGGAAGGGTATGGCTACACCTTC. The genes are TRBV5-1 and TRBJ1-2; perhaps TRBD1 as D (5 bases). The V end was cut by 4 bases, the J end by 5 bases, with 15 bases between. Germline CDR1 reads SGHRS; CDR2 reads YFSETQ. This CDR3 region has 14 residues.

This chain uses TRBV7-2 with TRBJ1-4; D is unresolved. Germline CDR1 and CDR2: SGHTA and FQGNSA. The CDR3 has 15 amino acids. V gave up 7 bases and J gave up 2 bases, with 14 bases separating them. CDR3 coding DNA: TGTGCCAGCAAGGTTCGGGGAGGGACTAATGAAAAACTGTTTTTT. This translates into CASKVRGGTNEKLFF.

The chain uses TRBV7-2 and TRBJ1-1; D not certain. Per germline, CDR1 SGHTA and CDR2 FQGNSA. CDR3 length: 13 residues. V lost 1 base to trimming and J lost 1 base, with 4 bases between them. The CDR3 spells CASSLGENTEAFF. As DNA, the CDR3 is TGTGCCAGCAGCTTAGGAGAGAACACTGAAGCTTTCTTT.

By share, this clone counts as medium-sized. The J gene is TRBJ2-5, the V gene TRBV4-2; weak D call: TRBD1 (6 bases). The length of the CDR3 is 15 residues. The V and J ends lost 0 bases and 2 bases respectively, with 10 bases between them. CDR1 and CDR2 (germline): LGHNA, YNFKEQ. CDR3 nucleotide sequence: TGTGCCAGCAGCCAAGATGGGCAGGGGCAAGAGACCCAGTACTTC. Translation: CASSQDGQGQETQYF.

The rearrangement joins TRBV21-1 to TRBJ1-3. TRBV21-1 constitutes a pseudogene. The CDR3 has 14 residues. In nucleotides, the CDR3 is TGTGCCAGCAGGTCTGGGAGCTCTGGAAACACCATATATTTT. It translates to CASRSGSSGNTIYF.

This chain connects TRBV6-1 to TRBJ2-1; D is unresolved. The CDR3 totals 13 residues. The V end lost 6 bases, the J end lost 4 bases, and 10 bases lay between the germline ends. Germline CDR1 MNHNS, CDR2 SASEGT. The CDR3 DNA is TGTGCCAGCAGGGTTACAAGATACAATGAGCAGTTCTTC. The encoded protein is CASRVTRYNEQFF.